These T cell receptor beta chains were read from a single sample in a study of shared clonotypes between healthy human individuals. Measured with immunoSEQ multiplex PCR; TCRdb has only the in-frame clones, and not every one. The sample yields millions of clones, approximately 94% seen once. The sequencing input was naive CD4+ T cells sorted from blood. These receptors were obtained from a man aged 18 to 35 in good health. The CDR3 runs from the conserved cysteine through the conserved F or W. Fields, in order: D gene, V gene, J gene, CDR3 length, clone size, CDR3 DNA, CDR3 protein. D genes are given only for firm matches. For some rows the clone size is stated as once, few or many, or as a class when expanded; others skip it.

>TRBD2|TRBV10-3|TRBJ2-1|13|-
TGTGCCATCAGTGGGCGGGAGAGGGATGAGCAGTTCTTC
CAISGRERDEQFF
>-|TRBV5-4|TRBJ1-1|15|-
TGTGCCAGCAGCTTGGCCCAGGGGACGAATACTGAAGCTTTCTTT
CASSLAQGTNTEAFF
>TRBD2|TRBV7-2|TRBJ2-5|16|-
TGTGCCAGCAGCTTAGGCGGGGGGGCCGGACAAGAGACCCAGTACTTC
CASSLGGGAGQETQYF
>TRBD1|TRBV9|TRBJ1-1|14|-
TGTGCCAGCAGCCGCCGACAGGGGCCCGGCCGGGCTTTCTTT
CASSRRQGPGRAFF
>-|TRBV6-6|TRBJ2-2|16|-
TGTGCCAGCAGTTACTCACGAGGGTCGAACACCGGGGAGCTGTTTTTT
CASSYSRGSNTGELFF
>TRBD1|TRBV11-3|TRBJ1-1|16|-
TGTGCCAGCAGAAGAAAAGCAGGGGGCGCGGTCACTGAAGCTTTCTTT
CASRRKAGGAVTEAFF
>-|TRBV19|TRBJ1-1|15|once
TGTGCCAGTAGTATCGGCTGGGGCGAGAACACTGAAGCTTTCTTT
CASSIGWGENTEAFF
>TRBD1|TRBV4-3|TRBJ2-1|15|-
TGCGCCAGCAGCCAAGAAGGGACAGGAAACAATGAGCAGTTCTTC
CASSQEGTGNNEQFF
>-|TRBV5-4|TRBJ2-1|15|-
TGTGCCAGCAGCTTGGGGCCAGGCCAGACCAATGAGCAGTTCTTC
CASSLGPGQTNEQFF
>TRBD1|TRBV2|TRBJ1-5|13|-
TGTGCCAGCAGTCCAGGGGGGGGACAGCCCCAGCATTTT
CASSPGGGQPQHF
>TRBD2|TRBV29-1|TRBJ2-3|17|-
TGCAGCGTTGATGGTTTGGAACTAGCGGGGGGCGGAGATACGCAGTATTTT
CSVDGLELAGGGDTQYF
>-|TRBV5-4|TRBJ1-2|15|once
TGTGCCAGCAGCCCCTTTTTGACAGTAGACTATGGCTACACCTTC
CASSPFLTVDYGYTF
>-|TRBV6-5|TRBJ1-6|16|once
TGTGCCAGCAGTTACTCGAGAAGGGGAGATAATTCACCCCTCCACTTT
CASSYSRRGDNSPLHF
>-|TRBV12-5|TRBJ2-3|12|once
TGTGCCTCGGGTGCCACCAAGGGTACGCAGTATTTT
CASGATKGTQYF
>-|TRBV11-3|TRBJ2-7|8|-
TGTGCCAGCAGCTGGGGGCACTTC
CASSWGHF
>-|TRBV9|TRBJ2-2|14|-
TGTGCCAGCAGTACAGGAACCAGCACCGGGGAGCTGTTTTTT
CASSTGTSTGELFF
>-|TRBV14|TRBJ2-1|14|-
TGTGCCAGCAGCCAAGGGGGATCCTACAATGAGCAGTTCTTC
CASSQGGSYNEQFF
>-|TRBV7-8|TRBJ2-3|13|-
TGTGCCAGCAGCTGGCCGGGAATAGATACGCAGTATTTT
CASSWPGIDTQYF
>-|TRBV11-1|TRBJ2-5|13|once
TGTGCCAGCAGCTTAGGCTACCAAGAGACCCAGTACTTC
CASSLGYQETQYF
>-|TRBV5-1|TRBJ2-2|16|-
TGCGCCAGCGGGGATCGTCGGGGTCCGAACACCGGGGAGCTGTTTTTT
CASGDRRGPNTGELFF
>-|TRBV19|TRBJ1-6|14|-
TGTGCCAGTAGTATGACCAGTACGAATTCACCCCTCCACTTT
CASSMTSTNSPLHF
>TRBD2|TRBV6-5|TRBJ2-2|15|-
TGTGCCAGCAGGCAAAGCGGGATTGGGACCGGGGAGCTGTTTTTT
CASRQSGIGTGELFF
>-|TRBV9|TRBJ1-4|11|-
TGTGCCAGCAGCTCAGGGGAAAAACTGTTTTTT
CASSSGEKLFF
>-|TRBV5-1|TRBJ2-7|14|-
TGCGCCAGCAGAAGAGGGGGACAATCCTACGAGCAGTACTTC
CASRRGGQSYEQYF
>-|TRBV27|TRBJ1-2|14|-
TGTGCCAGCAGTTCCGCAGGGTTTGACTATGGCTACACCTTC
CASSSAGFDYGYTF
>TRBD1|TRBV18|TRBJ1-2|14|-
TGTGCCAGCTCACCAGACAGGGTCTCTGATGGCTACACCTTC
CASSPDRVSDGYTF
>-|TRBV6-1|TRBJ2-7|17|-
TGTGCCAGCAGTGCTAACAGGGGCCAGGAGGGGGTCTACGAGCAGTACTTC
CASSANRGQEGVYEQYF
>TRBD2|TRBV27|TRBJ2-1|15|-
TGTGCCAGCAGTCTCCAGGGACTAGTCTACAATGAGCAGTTCTTC
CASSLQGLVYNEQFF
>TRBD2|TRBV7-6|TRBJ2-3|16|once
TGTGCCAGCAGTTACCGGGCGGGGGGTTGGACAGATACGCAGTATTTT
CASSYRAGGWTDTQYF
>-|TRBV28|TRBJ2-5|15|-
TGTGCCAGCAGTTCCTTGACAGATTTCAAAGAGACCCAGTACTTC
CASSSLTDFKETQYF
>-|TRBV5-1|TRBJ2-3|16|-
TGCGCCAGCAGCCTACGGACAGTACTGAACACAGATACGCAGTATTTT
CASSLRTVLNTDTQYF
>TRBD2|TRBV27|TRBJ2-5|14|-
TGTGCCAGCAGTCCTCGGACTAGCGGGAAGACCCAGTACTTC
CASSPRTSGKTQYF